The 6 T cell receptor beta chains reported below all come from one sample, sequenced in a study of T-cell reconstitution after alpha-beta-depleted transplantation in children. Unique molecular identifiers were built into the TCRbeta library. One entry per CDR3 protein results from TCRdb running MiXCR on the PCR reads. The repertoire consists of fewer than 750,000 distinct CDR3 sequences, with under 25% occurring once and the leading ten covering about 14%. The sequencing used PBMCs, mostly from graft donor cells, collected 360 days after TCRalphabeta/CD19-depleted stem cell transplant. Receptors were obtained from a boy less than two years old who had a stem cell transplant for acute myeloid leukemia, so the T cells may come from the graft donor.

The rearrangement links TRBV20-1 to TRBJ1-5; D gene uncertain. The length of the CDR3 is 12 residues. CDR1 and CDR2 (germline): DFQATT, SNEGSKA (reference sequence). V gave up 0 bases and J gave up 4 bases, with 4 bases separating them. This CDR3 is CSARDWNQPQHF. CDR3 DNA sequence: TGCAGTGCTAGAGATTGGAATCAGCCCCAGCATTTT.

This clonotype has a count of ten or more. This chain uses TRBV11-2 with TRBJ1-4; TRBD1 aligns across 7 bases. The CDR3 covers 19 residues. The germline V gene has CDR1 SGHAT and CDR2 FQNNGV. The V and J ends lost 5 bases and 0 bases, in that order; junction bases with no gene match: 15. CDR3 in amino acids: CASSLLPTGYHATNEKLFF. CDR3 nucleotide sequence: TGTGCCAGCAGCCTACTACCGACAGGGTACCACGCAACTAATGAAAAACTGTTTTTT.

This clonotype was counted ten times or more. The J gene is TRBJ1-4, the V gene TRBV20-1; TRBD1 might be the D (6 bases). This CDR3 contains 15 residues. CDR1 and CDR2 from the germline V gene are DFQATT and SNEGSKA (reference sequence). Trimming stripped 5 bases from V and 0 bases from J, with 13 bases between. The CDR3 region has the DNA TGCAGTGCTTATACAGGGAGGTCAACTAATGAAAAACTGTTTTTT. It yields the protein CSAYTGRSTNEKLFF.

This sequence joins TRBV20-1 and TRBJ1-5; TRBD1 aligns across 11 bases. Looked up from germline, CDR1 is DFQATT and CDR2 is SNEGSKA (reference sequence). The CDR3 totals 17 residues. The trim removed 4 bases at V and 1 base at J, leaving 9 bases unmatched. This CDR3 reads CSATRTGGRVSNQPQHF. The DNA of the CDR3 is TGCAGTGCTACTAGGACAGGGGGCCGGGTGAGCAATCAGCCCCAGCATTTT.

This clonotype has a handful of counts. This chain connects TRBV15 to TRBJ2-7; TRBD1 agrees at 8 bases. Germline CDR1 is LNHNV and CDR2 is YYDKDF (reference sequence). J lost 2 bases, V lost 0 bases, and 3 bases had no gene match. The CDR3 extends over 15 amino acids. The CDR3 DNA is TGTGCCACCAGCAGAGATCGGGGACAGGCCTACGAGCAGTACTTC. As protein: CATSRDRGQAYEQYF.

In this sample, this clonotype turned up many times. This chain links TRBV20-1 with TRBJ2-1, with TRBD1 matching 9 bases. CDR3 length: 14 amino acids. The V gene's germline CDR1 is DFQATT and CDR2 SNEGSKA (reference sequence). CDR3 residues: CSAPPGQGYNEQFF. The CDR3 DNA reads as TGCAGCGCACCGCCGGGACAGGGATACAATGAGCAGTTCTTC.